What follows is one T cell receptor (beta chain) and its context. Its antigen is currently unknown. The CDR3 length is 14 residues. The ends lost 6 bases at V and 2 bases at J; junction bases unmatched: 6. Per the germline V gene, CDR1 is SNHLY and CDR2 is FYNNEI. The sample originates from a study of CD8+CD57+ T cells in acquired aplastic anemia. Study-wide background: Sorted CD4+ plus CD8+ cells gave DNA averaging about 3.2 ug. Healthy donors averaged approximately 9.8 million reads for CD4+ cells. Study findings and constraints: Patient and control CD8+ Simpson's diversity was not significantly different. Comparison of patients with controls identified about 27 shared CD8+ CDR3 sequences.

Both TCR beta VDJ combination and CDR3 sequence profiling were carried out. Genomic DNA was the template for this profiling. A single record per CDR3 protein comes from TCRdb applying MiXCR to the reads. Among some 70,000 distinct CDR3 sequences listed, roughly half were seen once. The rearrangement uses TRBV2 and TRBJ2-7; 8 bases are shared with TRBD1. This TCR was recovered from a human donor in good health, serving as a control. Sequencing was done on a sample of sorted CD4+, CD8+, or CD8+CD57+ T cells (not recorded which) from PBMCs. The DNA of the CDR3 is TGTGCCAGCAGGACCGGGACAGGAACCTACGAGCAGTACTTC. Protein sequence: CASRTGTGTYEQYF.